Listed here are 12 T cell receptor beta chains from one sample, sequenced in a study of blood T cell repertoires in COVID-19. The assay was immunoSEQ multiplex PCR, and TCRdb's table has in-frame clones only and misses some. This table holds 200,000 to 250,000 clones, roughly 87% found once. The sequencing input was PBMCs or T cells enriched from blood (not recorded which). These receptors came from a young woman with acute COVID-19.

In its sample, this clone was seen once. The chain has TRBV27 and TRBJ2-1; the match to TRBD1 covers 7 bases. Germline CDR1 is MNHEY and CDR2 is SMNVEV (reference sequence). The CDR3 length is 15 residues. Trimming removed 5 bases from V and 7 bases from J; junction bases left unmatched: 11. CDR3 residues: CASSLSGQRRNEQFF. CDR3 coding DNA: TGTGCCAGCAGTCTCTCGGGACAGAGGAGGAATGAGCAGTTCTTC.

The rearrangement links TRBV5-1 to TRBJ2-6, with 7 bases aligning to TRBD1. Germline values: CDR1 SGHRS, CDR2 YFSETQ. This CDR3 contains 14 residues. V lost 7 bases, J lost 4 bases, and 5 bases stayed unmatched. Written as DNA, the CDR3 is TGCGCCAGCTACGACAGGGCCGGGGCCAACGTCCTGACTTTC. The encoded protein is CASYDRAGANVLTF.

The chain combines TRBV19 with TRBJ2-3; TRBD1 aligns across 7 bases. The junction had 9 bases not matched to a gene; V was cut back by 0 bases and J by 0 bases. The germline V gene has CDR1 LNHDA and CDR2 SQIVND (reference sequence). CDR3 length: 18 amino acids. The CDR3 sequence: CASSIDTTGLSSTDTQYF. Written as DNA, the CDR3 is TGTGCCAGTAGTATAGACACGACAGGGCTCTCTAGCACAGATACGCAGTATTTT.

The V and J genes are TRBV13 and TRBJ2-3; 7 bases are a match to TRBD1. With 5 bases clipped from V and 2 bases from J, the junction kept 7 bases outside the gene matches. The germline V gene encodes CDR1 PRHDT and CDR2 FYEKMQ (reference sequence). There are 15 residues in the CDR3. For the CDR3, the DNA is TGTGCCAGCAGCATGAGACAGGGCCCCACAGATACGCAGTATTTT. Its translation is CASSMRQGPTDTQYF.

The V call is TRBV19, the J call TRBJ2-5, with 10 bases that match TRBD2. CDR3 size: 16 residues. V shed 5 bases, J shed 4 bases, and the junction held 10 bases outside the gene matches. CDR1 is LNHDA, CDR2 SQIVND, per germline (reference sequence). As DNA, the CDR3 is TGTGCCAGTAGTCCTTGGGGAGCGGGGGGGCCAGAGACCCAGTACTTC. This gives the protein CASSPWGAGGPETQYF.

This clone appeared a single time. The rearrangement uses TRBV19 and TRBJ1-1, with 10 nucleotides matching TRBD1. The CDR3 has 15 amino acids. After removal of 5 bases from V and 1 base from J, the junction contained 4 bases not matched to a gene. CDR1 is LNHDA, CDR2 SQIVND, per germline (reference sequence). The CDR3 bases are TGTGCCAGTAGTCAAAGGACAGGGGGGAACACTGAAGCTTTCTTT. This sequence encodes CASSQRTGGNTEAFF.

The chain recombines TRBV29-1 with TRBJ1-2, with D possibly matching TRBD1 (6 bases). CDR1 SQVTM and CDR2 ANQGSEA come from the germline V gene. V shed 7 bases and J shed 0 bases, with 9 bases lying between them. The CDR3 covers 12 residues. CDR3 nucleotide sequence: TGCAGCGCGGACAGCCCTAACTATGGCTACACCTTC. Translating gives CSADSPNYGYTF.

The chain recombines TRBV28 with TRBJ1-5; a weak D match, TRBD1 (5 bases). The CDR3 consists of 14 residues. The V gene's germline CDR1 is MDHEN and CDR2 SYDVKM. Trimming pared 8 bases from V and 0 bases from J, leaving 11 bases between. CDR3 nucleotide sequence: TGTGCCAGCTACGACAGCTATAGCAATCAGCCCCAGCATTTT. Its protein is CASYDSYSNQPQHF.

CDR3 in DNA: TGTGCCAGCAGTGAGTCTCAGGGGCCCCAAGAGACCCAGTACTTC. It yields the protein CASSESQGPQETQYF. The chain uses TRBV25-1 and TRBJ2-5; TRBD1 is a possible D gene (6 bases). CDR3 length: 15 amino acids. Between the trimmed V and J ends, which lost 3 bases and 1 base, there was a span of 12 bases. CDR1 and CDR2 (germline): MGHDK, SYGVNS. Full variable domain (remainder filled in from reference TRBV25-1 and TRBJ2-5): EADIYQTPRYLVIGTGKKITLECSQTMGHDKMYWYQQDPGMELHLIHYSYGVNSTEKGDLSSESTVSRIRTEHFPLTLESARPSHTSQYLCASSESQGPQETQYFGPGTRLLVL.

This clone was recorded a few times. V is TRBV7-8 and J is TRBJ1-1; D is unresolved. The V end was cut by 4 bases, the J end by 3 bases, with 12 bases between. The CDR3 spans 14 residues. CDR1 SGHVS and CDR2 FQNEAQ come from the germline V gene. The CDR3 region has the DNA TGTGCCAGCAGCTCCGGGAGCTGGGACACTGAAGCTTTCTTT. Its translation: CASSSGSWDTEAFF.

V usage is TRBV2 and J usage is TRBJ1-2; 7 positions agree with TRBD1. CDR1 is SNHLY, CDR2 FYNNEI, per germline. The CDR3 totals 12 residues. Trimming took 6 bases from V and 5 from J; bases not matched to a gene: 3. The CDR3 DNA follows: TGTGCCAGCAGGGGGACAGCTTATGGCTACACCTTC. As protein: CASRGTAYGYTF.

This chain joins TRBV4-1 and TRBJ2-3; D is possibly TRBD2 (5 bases). The CDR3 is made up of 20 amino acids. The V and J ends lost 0 bases and 6 bases respectively, with 28 bases between them. The V gene's germline CDR1 is MGHRA and CDR2 YSYEKL. As DNA, the CDR3 is TGCGCCAGCAGCCAAGATATTGCAACCGGGGATACGGCCGCTAGGGATACGCAGTATTTT. Residues: CASSQDIATGDTAARDTQYF.